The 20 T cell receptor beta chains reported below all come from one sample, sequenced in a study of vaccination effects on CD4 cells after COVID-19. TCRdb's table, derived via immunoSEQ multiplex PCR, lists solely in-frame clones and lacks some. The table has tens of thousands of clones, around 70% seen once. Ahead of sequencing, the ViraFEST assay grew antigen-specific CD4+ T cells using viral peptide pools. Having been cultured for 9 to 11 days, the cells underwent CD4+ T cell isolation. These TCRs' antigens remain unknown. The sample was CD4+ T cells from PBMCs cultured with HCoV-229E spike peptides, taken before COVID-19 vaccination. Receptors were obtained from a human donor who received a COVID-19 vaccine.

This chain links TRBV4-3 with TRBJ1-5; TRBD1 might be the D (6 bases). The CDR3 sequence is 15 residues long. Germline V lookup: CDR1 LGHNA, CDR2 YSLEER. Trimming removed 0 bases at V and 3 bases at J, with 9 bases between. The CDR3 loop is CASSQDSGANQPQHF. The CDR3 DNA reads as TGCGCCAGCAGCCAAGATTCAGGGGCCAATCAGCCCCAGCATTTT.

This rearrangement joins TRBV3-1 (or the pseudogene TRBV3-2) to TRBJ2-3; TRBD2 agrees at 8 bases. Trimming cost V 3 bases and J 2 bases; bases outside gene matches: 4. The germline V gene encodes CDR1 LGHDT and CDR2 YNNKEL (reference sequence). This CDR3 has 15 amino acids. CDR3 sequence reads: CASSHQGLATDTQYF. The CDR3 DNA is TGTGCCAGCAGCCATCAAGGACTAGCCACAGATACGCAGTATTTT.

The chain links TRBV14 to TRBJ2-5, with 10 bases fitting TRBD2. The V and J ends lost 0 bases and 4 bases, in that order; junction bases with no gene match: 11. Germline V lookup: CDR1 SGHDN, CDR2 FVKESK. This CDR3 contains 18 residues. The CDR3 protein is CASSQEWRAGGPRETQYF. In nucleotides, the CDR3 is TGTGCCAGCAGCCAAGAATGGAGAGCGGGGGGGCCCCGAGAGACCCAGTACTTC.

CDR3 nucleotides: TGTGCCAGCAGCCACAGGGTCAGCTATGGCTACACCTTC. This codes for CASSHRVSYGYTF. The rearrangement uses TRBV7-2 and TRBJ1-2; maybe TRBD1 (6 bases). Germline CDR1 reads SGHTA; CDR2 reads FQGNSA. Trimming left V 5 bases short and J 4 bases short, with 11 bases between. The CDR3 runs 13 residues.

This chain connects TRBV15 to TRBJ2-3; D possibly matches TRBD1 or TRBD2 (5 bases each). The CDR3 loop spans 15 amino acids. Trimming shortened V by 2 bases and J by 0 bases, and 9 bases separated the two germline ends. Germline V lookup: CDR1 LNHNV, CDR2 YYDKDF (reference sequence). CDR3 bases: TGTGCCACCAGCAGAACCGGGACCAGCACAGATACGCAGTATTTT. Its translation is CATSRTGTSTDTQYF.

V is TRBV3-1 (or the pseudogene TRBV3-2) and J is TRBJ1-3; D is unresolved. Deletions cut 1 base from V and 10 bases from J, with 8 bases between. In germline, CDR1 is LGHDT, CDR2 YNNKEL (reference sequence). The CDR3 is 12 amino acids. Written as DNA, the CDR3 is TGTGCCAGCAGCCAAGTTGTAGGGACCATATATTTT. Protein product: CASSQVVGTIYF.

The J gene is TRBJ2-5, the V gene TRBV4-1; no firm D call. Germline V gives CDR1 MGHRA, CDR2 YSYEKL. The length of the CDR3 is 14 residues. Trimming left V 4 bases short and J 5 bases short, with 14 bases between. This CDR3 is CASSPVGSVETQYF. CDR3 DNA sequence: TGCGCCAGCAGCCCCGTGGGTTCTGTTGAGACCCAGTACTTC.

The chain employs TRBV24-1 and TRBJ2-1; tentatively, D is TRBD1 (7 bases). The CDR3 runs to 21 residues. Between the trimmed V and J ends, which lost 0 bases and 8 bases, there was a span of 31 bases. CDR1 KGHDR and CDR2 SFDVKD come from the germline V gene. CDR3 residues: CATSDLRDPIGGTVKAYEQFF. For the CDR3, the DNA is TGTGCCACCAGTGATTTGCGGGATCCGATTGGGGGGACAGTAAAGGCCTATGAGCAGTTCTTC.

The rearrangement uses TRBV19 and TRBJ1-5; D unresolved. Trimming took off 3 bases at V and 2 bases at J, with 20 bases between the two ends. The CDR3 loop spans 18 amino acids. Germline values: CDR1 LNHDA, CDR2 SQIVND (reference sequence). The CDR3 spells CASSIPPWNTRGNQPQHF. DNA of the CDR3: TGTGCCAGTAGTATCCCTCCGTGGAATACTAGGGGCAATCAGCCCCAGCATTTT. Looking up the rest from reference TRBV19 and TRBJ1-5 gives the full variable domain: DGGITQSPKYLFRKEGQNVTLSCEQNLNHDAMYWYRQDPGQGLRLIYYSQIVNDFQKGDIAEGYSVSREKKESFPLTVTSAQKNPTAFYLCASSIPPWNTRGNQPQHFGDGTRLSIL.

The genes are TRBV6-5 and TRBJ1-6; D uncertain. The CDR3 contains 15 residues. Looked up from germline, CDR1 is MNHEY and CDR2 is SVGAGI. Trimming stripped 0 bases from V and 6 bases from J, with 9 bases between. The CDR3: CASSYSRLSNSPLHF. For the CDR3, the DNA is TGTGCCAGCAGTTACTCGAGGTTGTCTAATTCACCCCTCCACTTT.

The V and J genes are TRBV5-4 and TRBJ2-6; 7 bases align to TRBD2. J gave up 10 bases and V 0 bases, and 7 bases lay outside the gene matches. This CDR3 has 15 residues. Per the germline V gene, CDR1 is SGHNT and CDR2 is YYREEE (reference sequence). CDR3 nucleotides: TGTGCCAGCAGCTTGGCAAGCGGGGAAAAGAACGTCCTGACTTTC. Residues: CASSLASGEKNVLTF.

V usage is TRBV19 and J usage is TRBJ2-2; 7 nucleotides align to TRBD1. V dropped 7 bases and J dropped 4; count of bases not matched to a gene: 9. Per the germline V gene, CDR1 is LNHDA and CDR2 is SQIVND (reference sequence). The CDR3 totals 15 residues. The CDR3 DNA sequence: TGTGCCAGTATAACCGACAGGGTTGGCACCGGGGAGCTGTTTTTT. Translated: CASITDRVGTGELFF.

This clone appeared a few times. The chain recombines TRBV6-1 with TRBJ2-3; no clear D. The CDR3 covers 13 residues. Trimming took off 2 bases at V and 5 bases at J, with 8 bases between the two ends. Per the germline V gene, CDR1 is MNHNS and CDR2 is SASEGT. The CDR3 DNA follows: TGTGCCAGCAGTGAAAAGATGGGAGATACGCAGTATTTT. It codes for CASSEKMGDTQYF.

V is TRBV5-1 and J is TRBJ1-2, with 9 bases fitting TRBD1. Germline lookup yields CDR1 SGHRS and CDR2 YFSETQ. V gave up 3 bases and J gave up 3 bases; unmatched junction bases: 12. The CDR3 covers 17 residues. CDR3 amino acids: CASSWGSPRQGDYGYTF. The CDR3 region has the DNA TGCGCCAGCAGCTGGGGAAGCCCGAGACAGGGGGACTATGGCTACACCTTC.

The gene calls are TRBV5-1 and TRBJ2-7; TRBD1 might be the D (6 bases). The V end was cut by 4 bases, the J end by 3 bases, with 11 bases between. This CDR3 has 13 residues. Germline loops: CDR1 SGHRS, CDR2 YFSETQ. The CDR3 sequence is CASSLTGDYEQYV. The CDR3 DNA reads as TGCGCCAGCAGCCTGACAGGAGACTACGAGCAGTACGTC.

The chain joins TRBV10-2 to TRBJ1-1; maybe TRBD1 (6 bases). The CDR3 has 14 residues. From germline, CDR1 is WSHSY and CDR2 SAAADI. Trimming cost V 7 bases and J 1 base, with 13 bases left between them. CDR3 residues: CASIEDRQNTEAFF. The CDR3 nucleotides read TGCGCCAGCATCGAGGACAGACAGAACACTGAAGCTTTCTTT.

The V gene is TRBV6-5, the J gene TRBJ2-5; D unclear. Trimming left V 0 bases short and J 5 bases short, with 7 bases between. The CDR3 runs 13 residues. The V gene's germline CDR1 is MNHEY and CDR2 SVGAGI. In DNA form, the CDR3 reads TGTGCCAGCAGTTACTCGTTTTGGGAGACCCAGTACTTC. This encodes CASSYSFWETQYF.

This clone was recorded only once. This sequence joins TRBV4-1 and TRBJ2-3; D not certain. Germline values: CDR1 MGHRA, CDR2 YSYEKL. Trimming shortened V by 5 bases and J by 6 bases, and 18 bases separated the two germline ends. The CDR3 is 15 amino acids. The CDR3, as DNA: TGCGCCAGCAGCTATCTGACACGGCCAGGTGATACGCAGTATTTT. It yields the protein CASSYLTRPGDTQYF.

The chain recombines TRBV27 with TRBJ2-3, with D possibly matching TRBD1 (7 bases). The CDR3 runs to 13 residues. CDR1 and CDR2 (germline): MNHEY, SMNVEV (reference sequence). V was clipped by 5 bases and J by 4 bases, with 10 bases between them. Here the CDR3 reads CASSSRGADTQYF. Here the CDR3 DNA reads TGTGCCAGCAGTAGCAGGGGGGCAGATACGCAGTATTTT.

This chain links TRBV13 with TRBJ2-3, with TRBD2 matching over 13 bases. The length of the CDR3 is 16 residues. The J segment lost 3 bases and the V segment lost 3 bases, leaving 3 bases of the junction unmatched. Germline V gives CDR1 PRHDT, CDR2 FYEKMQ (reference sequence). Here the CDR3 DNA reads TGTGCCAGCAGCTTGAGGACTAGCGGGGGTACAGATACGCAGTATTTT. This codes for CASSLRTSGGTDTQYF.